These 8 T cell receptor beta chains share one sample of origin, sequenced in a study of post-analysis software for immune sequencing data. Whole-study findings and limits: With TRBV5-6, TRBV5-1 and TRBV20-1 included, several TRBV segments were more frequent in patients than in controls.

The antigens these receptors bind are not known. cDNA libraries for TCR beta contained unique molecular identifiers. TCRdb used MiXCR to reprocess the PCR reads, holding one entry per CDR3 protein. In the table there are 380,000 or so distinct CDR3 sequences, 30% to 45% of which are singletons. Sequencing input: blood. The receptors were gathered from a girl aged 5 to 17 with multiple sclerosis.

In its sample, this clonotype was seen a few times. CDR3 sequence (DNA): TGCGCCAGCCAAAGACCGGAACAAGATGAGCAGTTCTTC. Amino acid sequence: CASQRPEQDEQFF. The chain links TRBV5-1 to TRBJ2-1; the D is unclear. In germline, CDR1 is SGHRS, CDR2 YFSETQ. The CDR3 contains 13 residues. The V end lost 7 bases, the J end lost 8 bases, and 16 bases lay between the germline ends.

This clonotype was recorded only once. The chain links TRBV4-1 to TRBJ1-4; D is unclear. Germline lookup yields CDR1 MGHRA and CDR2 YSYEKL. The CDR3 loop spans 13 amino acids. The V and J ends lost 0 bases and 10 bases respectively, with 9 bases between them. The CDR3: CASSQENTGKLFF. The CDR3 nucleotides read TGCGCCAGCAGCCAAGAGAATACGGGAAAACTGTTTTTT.

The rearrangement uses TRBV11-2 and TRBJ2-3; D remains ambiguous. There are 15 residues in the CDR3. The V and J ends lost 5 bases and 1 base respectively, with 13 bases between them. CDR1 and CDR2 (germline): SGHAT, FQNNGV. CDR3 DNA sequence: TGTGCCAGCAGCGCTGTTGGCTATGGCACAGATACGCAGTATTTT. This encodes CASSAVGYGTDTQYF. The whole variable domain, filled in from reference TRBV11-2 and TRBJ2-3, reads EAGVAQSPRYKIIEKRQSVAFWCNPISGHATLYWYQQILGQGPKLLIQFQNNGVVDDSQLPKDRFSAERLKGVDSTLKIQPAKLEDSAVYLCASSAVGYGTDTQYFGPGTRLTVL.

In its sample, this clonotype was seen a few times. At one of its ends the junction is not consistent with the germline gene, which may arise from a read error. The CDR3 region is CVSSYSRTQQGTQYF. In DNA form, the CDR3 reads TGTGTCAGCAGTTACTCGCGGACCCAACAAGGGACCCAGTACTTC. This chain connects TRBV6-5 to TRBJ2-5; no clear D. Germline CDR1 reads MNHEY; CDR2 reads SVGAGI. The CDR3 runs 15 residues.

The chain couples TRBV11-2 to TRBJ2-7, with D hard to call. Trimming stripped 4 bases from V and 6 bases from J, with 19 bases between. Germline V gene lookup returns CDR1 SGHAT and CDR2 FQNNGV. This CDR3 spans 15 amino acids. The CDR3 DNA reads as TGTGCCAGCAGCTCCTACATGGCGAATTCGATCGAGCAGTACTTC. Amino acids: CASSSYMANSIEQYF.

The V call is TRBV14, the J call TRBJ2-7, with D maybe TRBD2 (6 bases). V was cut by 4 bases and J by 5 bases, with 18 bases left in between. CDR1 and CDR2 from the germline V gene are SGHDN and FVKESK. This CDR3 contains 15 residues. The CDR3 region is CASSLSGLGFHEQYF. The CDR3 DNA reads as TGTGCCAGCAGCCTCAGCGGGTTGGGCTTCCACGAGCAGTACTTC. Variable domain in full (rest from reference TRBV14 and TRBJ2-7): EAGVTQFPSHSVIEKGQTVTLRCDPISGHDNLYWYRRVMGKEIKFLLHFVKESKQDESGMPNNRFLAERTGGTYSTLKVQPAELEDSGVYFCASSLSGLGFHEQYFGPGTRLTVT.

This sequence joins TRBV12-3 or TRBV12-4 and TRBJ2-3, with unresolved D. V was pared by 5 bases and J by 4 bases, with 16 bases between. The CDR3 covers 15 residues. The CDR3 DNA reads TGTGCCAGCAGTCCCCCCAACCTAAAAGCAGATACGCAGTATTTT. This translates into CASSPPNLKADTQYF.

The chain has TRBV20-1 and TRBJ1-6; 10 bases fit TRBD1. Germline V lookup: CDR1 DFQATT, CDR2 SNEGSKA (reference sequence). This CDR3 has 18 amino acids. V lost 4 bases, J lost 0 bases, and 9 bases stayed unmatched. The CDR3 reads CSATPWTGGSSYNSPLHF. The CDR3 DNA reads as TGCAGTGCTACCCCTTGGACAGGGGGGAGCTCCTATAATTCACCCCTCCACTTT.